A single sample is the source of the 3 T cell receptor beta chains below, sequenced in a study of blood T cells in healthy people across ages. Alongside a J-beta primer mix, a sample-barcoded 5' primer served in a second PCR lasting roughly 6 to 11 cycles. TCRdb recomputed calls from the 5' RACE reads with MiXCR, one row per CDR3 protein. The sample has around 1,500,000 distinct CDR3 sequences, around 39% seen once. Sequencing was performed on blood. The receptors were sampled from a woman between 18 and 30 years old in good health.

About this clonotype itself: This clone may be a read error of a much larger clone one base away. The V call is TRBV10-3, the J call TRBJ2-3; weak D call: TRBD1 (6 bases). Germline V gene lookup returns CDR1 ENHRY and CDR2 SYGVKD. CDR3 length: 17 amino acids. V lost 0 bases and J 10 bases, leaving 23 bases between the germline ends. Here the CDR3 reads CAISESGPGTTPDAQYF. DNA of the CDR3: TGTGCCATCAGTGAGTCGGGGCCCGGGACAACGCCGGATGCGCAGTATTTT.

This chain joins TRBV10-3 and TRBJ2-1, with TRBD2 matching over 8 bases. The germline V gene encodes CDR1 ENHRY and CDR2 SYGVKD. The ends lost 6 bases at V and 5 bases at J; junction bases unmatched: 6. The CDR3 consists of 14 residues. Here the CDR3 reads CAISSGGADNEQFF. CDR3 nucleotide sequence: TGTGCCATCAGCTCCGGGGGGGCGGACAATGAGCAGTTCTTC.

This clonotype occurred a few times. The chain carries TRBV12-3 or TRBV12-4 and TRBJ2-3, with a weak D call TRBD1 (5 bases). The CDR3 runs to 14 residues. Trimming pared 8 bases from V and 3 bases from J, leaving 15 bases between. The CDR3 protein is CASLIAGSTDTQYF. In DNA, the CDR3 is TGTGCCAGCCTCATTGCAGGGTCAACAGATACGCAGTATTTT.